This TCR beta chain was documented in a study of pediatric ulcerative colitis. The study, taken as a whole, reports: All ulcerative colitis patients, but no controls, carried a couple of rectal clonotypes.

Trimming cost V 2 bases and J 2 bases; bases outside gene matches: 4. Germline V gene data show CDR1 as KGHSH and CDR2 as LQKENI. There are 15 residues in the CDR3. Measured with immunoSEQ multiplex PCR; TCRdb has only the in-frame clones, and not every one. The sample holds about 60,000 clones, 85% to 90% seen once. As regards this clone: Its antigen remains unidentified.

Sequencing was done on a sample of blood. The chain joins TRBV18 to TRBJ1-1, with TRBD1 identical over 8 bases. This clonotype was sampled from a boy aged 10-17 years who was a control in a study of pediatric ulcerative colitis. In nucleotides, the CDR3 is TGTGCCAGCTCACCAACGACAGGGGTCAACACTGAAGCTTTCTTT. Residues: CASSPTTGVNTEAFF. Looking up the rest from reference TRBV18 and TRBJ1-1 gives the full variable domain: NAGVMQNPRHLVRRRGQEARLRCSPMKGHSHVYWYRQLPEEGLKFMVYLQKENIIDESGMPKERFSAEFPKEGPSILRIQQVVRGDSAAYFCASSPTTGVNTEAFFGQGTRLTVV.